One TCR beta chain is described in this entry. Sequencing used immunoSEQ multiplex PCR; TCRdb keeps in-frame clones, though not all of them. The sample has around 29,000 clones, just over 90% seen once. This sample stems from a study of T cell changes during pregnancy in multiple sclerosis. Unmatched junction bases numbered 1, after V lost 2 bases and J lost 0 bases. Germline V gene data show CDR1 as ENHRY and CDR2 as SYGVKD. This CDR3 is built from 16 residues. Sequenced material: CD8+ T cells from peripheral blood mononuclear cells, taken before pregnancy. This TCR was sampled from a female donor with multiple sclerosis, enrolled in a pregnancy study. The chain has TRBV10-3 and TRBJ2-2; TRBD1 matches at 9 bases. This chain's CDR3 is CAISETGGSNTGELFF. The DNA of the CDR3 is TGTGCCATCAGTGAGACAGGGGGCTCGAACACCGGGGAGCTGTTTTTT.